This TCR beta chain was profiled in a study of T cells in Graves' hyperthyroidism and ophthalmopathy. Authors of the study amplified TCR beta CDR3 regions from RNA transcripts. The HTBI primer set drove a first-round RT-PCR of the TCR CDR3. TCRdb reprocessed the multiplex PCR reads with MiXCR, giving one entry per CDR3 protein. The sample contains roughly 710,000 distinct CDR3 sequences, over 35% of which appear only once. This clonotype was obtained from a woman aged 40 to 50 with Graves' hyperthyroidism. Sequenced material: blood.

The chain's CDR3 is CASSIRTGSTETQYF. The DNA for the CDR3 is TGTGCCAGCAGCATCAGAACGGGCTCTACGGAGACCCAGTACTTC. The chain employs TRBV12-3 or TRBV12-4 and TRBJ2-5, with D uncertain. The V and J ends lost 6 bases and 5 bases respectively, with 19 bases between them. CDR3 length equals 15 residues.